The present T cell receptor beta chain was sequenced within a study of blood T cell repertoires in COVID-19. Study in general: Acute-phase and convalescent COVID-19 samples originated in the United States, Italy and Spain. PBMCs, B-cell-depleted T cells, or T cells provided the cDNA or gDNA that made up the material.

In the original processing: Reference gene primer amplification in the assay estimated nucleated cell counts. Some clones are missing from TCRdb's copy, which holds only in-frame ones; the method was immunoSEQ multiplex PCR. V, J and clone size were drawn from that table, and D and trimming were deduced from the DNA. The sample contains about 28,000 clones, nearly 85% of which appear only once. The CDR3 loop spans 11 amino acids. CDR1 is SNHLY, CDR2 FYNNEI, per germline. V lost 7 bases and J lost 4, with 8 bases in between. V is TRBV2 and J is TRBJ2-7; D not resolved. The sample taken for sequencing was peripheral blood. This receptor was identified in a man between 65 and 85 years old with active COVID-19. CDR3 DNA sequence: TGTGCCAGCAAAGCCAGGTACGAGCAGTACTTC. As protein: CASKARYEQYF. The whole variable domain, remainder taken from reference TRBV2 and TRBJ2-7, is EPEVTQTPSHQVTQMGQEVILRCVPISNHLYFYWYRQILGQKVEFLVSFYNNEISEKSEIFDDQFSVERPDGSNFTLKIRSTKLEDSAMYFCASKARYEQYFGPGTRLTVT.